This T cell receptor beta chain was recovered during a study of regulatory T cells in long-lasting Graves disease (dated by TCRdb to the early 2020s). Looking at the study overall: Patients with newly diagnosed Graves' disease had been on antithyroid drugs for under 3 months. Peripheral blood TCR sequencing and RNA sequencing compared persistent Graves' disease patients with newly diagnosed Graves' disease patients. The study took place in China and was registered as a clinical trial. A total of about 33 samples underwent TCR sequencing: some 13 from persistent and roughly 20 from newly diagnosed Graves' disease patients. Beyond this particular receptor, the publication reports: Compared with newly diagnosed patients, persistent Graves' disease patients had lower TCR Shannon entropy and fewer highly expanded clones, which suggests clonal expansion. Persistent disease showed preferential use of TRBV28, TRBJ1-2 and TRBJ2-5, whereas newly diagnosed disease favored TRBV20-1 and TRBJ2-1. The small sample size was acknowledged by the authors as a limitation that may reduce accuracy. Only the TCR beta chain was sequenced and analyzed. More public clonotypes were shared among persistent patients (roughly 2,900) than among newly diagnosed patients (more than 900). Because the primary lesion, thyroid tissue, could not be accessed, the study looked at peripheral blood alone.

The CDR3 starts with the cysteine, ends with the phenylalanine, and has 14 residues. The CDR3 DNA has 42 bases and is translated from base 1. The trim is 3 bases for V and 3 bases for J, with a gap of 12 bases between the germline ends. Taken from the germline V gene (reference sequence), the CDR1 and CDR2 loops are LNHDA and SQIVND. Concerning this clonotype: No antigen is known for it. Base qualities are not provided; no much larger clone lies one nucleotide away.

The intended sense of this specimen's time point label: newly diagnosed GD, antithyroid drugs for less than 3 months. For both TCR sequencing and RNA sequencing, RNA was extracted from PBMCs in TRIzol. The diagnosis of Graves' disease was made according to American Thyroid Association guidelines. Patients for the study were recruited at an endocrinology department in Xi'an, China. Each patient gave 8.5 to 9.5 milliliters of peripheral blood, collected in an EDTA anticoagulant tube. Ficoll Paque Plus density gradient separation was used to isolate PBMCs, and no additional T cell sorting was done. An Agilent 2100 Bioanalyzer and agarose gel were used to check RNA quality, and a NanoDrop 2000 was used to measure RNA concentration. Library prep was done by multiplex PCR. Data came from an Illumina HiSeq 4000. TCR beta libraries were built with iRepertoire HTBI primers and Arm-PCR amplification of CDR3 regions. Before sequencing, the PCR products underwent gel purification. Per the source publication's procedure: A total of 62 TRBV and 14 TRBJ segments were identified across samples and were used for gene usage analysis of CDR3 amino acid clonotypes. Filtered high-quality paired reads were merged into contigs using COPE and FqMerger. Contigs were aligned with BLAST to IMGT TRBV, TRBD and TRBJ reference genes, and CDR3 was defined per IMGT. Highly expanded clones were defined as clonotypes with a frequency above 0.1%. Shannon entropy was used to measure repertoire diversity, and the Gini coefficient was used to measure V-J evenness. Clonotypes shared by more than one individual were considered public. Starting from the raw public reads, TCRdb applied fastp trimming at Q25, assembled clones with MiXCR and retained in-frame beta chains. Merged by CDR3 protein, the rows form single entries marked with the most common genes and DNA. The V and J calls were not made by the authors but by TCRdb's processing. The sample contains about 420,000 distinct CDR3 sequences, roughly 15% of them found a single time. The leading ten clones occupy roughly 23% of the sample.

These data were likewise used in another study, on T cells in Graves' hyperthyroidism and ophthalmopathy. The second paper states: Stable Graves' hyperthyroidism was defined as the absence of progression to ophthalmopathy over 18 months of follow-up. Hyperthyroidism patients were aged 18 to 65 years and newly diagnosed, with disease duration of less than 2 months. Exclusion was applied to patients with uncontrolled infections, other autoimmune diseases, pregnancy or lactation. Diagnoses relied on clinical symptoms, serum thyroxine and TRAb, thyroid ultrasound and orbital computed tomography. The first round of RT-PCR for the TCR CDR3 was performed with the HTBI primer set and the Qiagen OneStep RT-PCR kit. Most expanded thyroid clonotypes (frequency above 0.001) were also found in blood, which suggests that blood repertoires may mirror thyroid immune responses. A 13 V-J signature model separated ophthalmopathy from stable hyperthyroidism, with approximately 87% sensitivity and approximately 81% specificity in cross-validation and 80%/75% in testing. During validation, the model predicted progression to ophthalmopathy a median of roughly 7.1 months ahead of onset, with 70.59% sensitivity and 72% to 80% specificity. To identify TCR V-J signatures that set the groups apart, the researchers used a discovery cohort of 100 patients, made up of approximately 43 with Graves' ophthalmopathy and around 58 with stable Graves' hyperthyroidism. An independent validation cohort of 18 to 20 hyperthyroidism patients and 17 patients who later progressed to ophthalmopathy tested prospective prediction of ophthalmopathy. For training and testing, the 100 or so patients in the discovery cohort were randomly divided in a 7:3 ratio. In addition, the study compared T-cell repertoires in thyroid tissue and in blood from several Graves' hyperthyroidism patients. After sampling, hyperthyroidism patients received methimazole starting at 30 mg daily, and ophthalmopathy patients received high-dose intravenous methylprednisolone. Libraries were constructed in a second round of multiplex PCR, after which size selection and purification were performed. Sequencing of the libraries was done on an Illumina HiSeq2000 using paired-end 100 bp reads. SOAPnuke was used to process the raw data, removing reads that contained adapters or uncalled bases, had a mean Phred below 15, or lacked an exact match to the constant primer or identifier. COPE v1.2.5 was used to merge high-quality paired reads, and clonotypes were defined as unique nucleotide sequences. Clonotypes were aligned to IMGT TRBV, TRBD and TRBJ reference segments using MiTCR v1.1. Analysis was restricted to V-J combinations with a frequency above 0.0001, which covered 98% to 99.2% of repertoires. The TCS score was defined as F50 (clonal expansion) divided by E x V (chaos), with BLOSUM62-based TCRdist calculated between CDR3 peptides within each V-J. Welch's t-statistics and random forest reduced roughly 500 V-J features to some 14, which were used in a naive Bayes classifier (R e1071). Sample size was not statistically predetermined, and investigators were not blinded to group allocation. The paper reports TCR Vbeta CDR3 sequencing of 135 peripheral blood samples: some 44 ophthalmopathy, fewer than 85 hyperthyroidism and about 17 progressor patients.

This chain joins TRBV19 to TRBJ2-7; the D gene is tentatively TRBD1 or TRBD2, each matching 7 bases. The clonotype originates from a woman aged 18-35 years with Graves disease. Donor details come from another sample of the same person, matched by shared clones. Sequenced here: peripheral blood mononuclear cells (PBMCs), sampled at new diagnosis, from a patient treated with antithyroid drugs. The sequenced DNA is TGTGCCAGTAGTATGGGAGGGACAGTCTACGAGCAGTACTTC. It codes for CASSMGGTVYEQYF.